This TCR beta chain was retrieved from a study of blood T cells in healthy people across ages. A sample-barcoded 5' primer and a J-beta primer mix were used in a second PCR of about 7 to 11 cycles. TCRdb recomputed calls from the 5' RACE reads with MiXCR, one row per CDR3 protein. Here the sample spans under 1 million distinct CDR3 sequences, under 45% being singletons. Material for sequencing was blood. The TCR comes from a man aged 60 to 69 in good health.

CDR3 amino acids: CASRKAGLDYNEQFF. The CDR3 DNA reads TGTGCCAGCAGGAAAGCGGGACTCGACTACAATGAGCAGTTCTTC. This chain uses TRBV25-1 with TRBJ2-1; 7 positions match TRBD2. V trimming: 6 bases; J trimming: 3 bases; junction bases outside the gene matches: 8. Looked up from germline, CDR1 is MGHDK and CDR2 is SYGVNS. The CDR3 extends over 15 amino acids.